This T cell receptor (beta chain) was recorded in a study of blood T cells in healthy people across ages. A minimum of 6 million PBMCs was isolated per sample. The study's findings and limits: Older individuals had lower TCR beta diversity per million T cells (the decline was roughly linear). Aged donors had fewer naive CD4+ cells and lower diversity than long-lived donors.

The CDR3 sequence is 19 residues long. V was clipped by 1 base and J by 0 bases, with 21 bases between them. CDR1 and CDR2 (germline): MNHEY, SMNVEV (reference sequence). Comment on this clonotype: No antigen is known for it.

Primers used in a second PCR of about 6 to 11 cycles were a sample-barcoded 5' primer and a J-beta primer mix. TCRdb itself ran the 5' RACE reads through MiXCR, one entry per CDR3 protein. The repertoire holds about 400,000 distinct CDR3 sequences, with approximately 47% as singletons. The TCR originated in a man between 60 and 75 years old in good health. Sequenced material: blood. The chain carries TRBV27 and TRBJ1-2, with D perhaps TRBD1 (5 bases). DNA of the CDR3: TGTGCCAGCAGTTTATTCGGACCAATTCCCGCGGGGCCTAACTATGGCTACACCTTC. As protein: CASSLFGPIPAGPNYGYTF.